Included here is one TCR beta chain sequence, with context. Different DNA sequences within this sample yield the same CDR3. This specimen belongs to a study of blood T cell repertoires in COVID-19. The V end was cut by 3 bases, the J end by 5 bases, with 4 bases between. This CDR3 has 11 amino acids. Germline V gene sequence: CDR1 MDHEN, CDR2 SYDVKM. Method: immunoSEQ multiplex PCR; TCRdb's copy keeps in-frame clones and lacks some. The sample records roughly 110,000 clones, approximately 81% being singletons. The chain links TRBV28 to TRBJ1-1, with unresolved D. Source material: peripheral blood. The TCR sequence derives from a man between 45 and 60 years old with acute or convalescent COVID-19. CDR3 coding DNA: TGTGCCAGCAGTTTTTTAACTGAAGCTTTCTTT. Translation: CASSFLTEAFF.